Below are 12 T cell receptor beta chains sequenced from a single sample in a study of cytomegalovirus exposure and HLA in healthy donors. The PCR made use of 60 Vbeta and 13 Jbeta primers. Sequencing used immunoSEQ multiplex PCR; TCRdb keeps in-frame clones, though not all of them. The sample table sets out around 40,000 clones. Input material: PBMCs. The source of these receptors is a man between 25 and 39 years old in good health and CMV-seronegative.

This rearrangement joins TRBV6-5 to TRBJ2-2; D remains unclear. The CDR3 is made up of 14 amino acids. Deletions cut 2 bases from V and 3 bases from J, with 7 bases between. The germline gives CDR1 MNHEY, CDR2 SVGAGI. Here the CDR3 reads CASSYRVDTGELFF. The CDR3 DNA sequence: TGTGCCAGCAGTTACAGAGTGGACACCGGGGAGCTGTTTTTT.

The chain couples TRBV5-1 to TRBJ2-1; weak D call: TRBD1 (6 bases). V was cut by 2 bases and J by 5 bases, with 11 bases left in between. CDR3 length equals 14 residues. Per the germline V gene, CDR1 is SGHRS and CDR2 is YFSETQ. This chain's CDR3 is CASSLHRDDNEQFF. Here the CDR3 DNA reads TGCGCCAGCAGCTTACACAGGGACGACAATGAGCAGTTCTTC.

The V gene is TRBV5-4, the J gene TRBJ2-7, with TRBD1 identical over 8 bases. Looked up from germline, CDR1 is SGHNT and CDR2 is YYREEE (reference sequence). The CDR3 sequence is 14 residues long. V lost 4 bases and J lost 3; bases outside the gene matches: 6. In nucleotides, the CDR3 is TGTGCCAGCAGCGGACAGGGTTCAAGCTACGAGCAGTACTTC. Translating gives CASSGQGSSYEQYF.

The CDR3 protein is CASTLEANQPQHF. The CDR3, as DNA: TGTGCCAGCACTCTGGAGGCTAATCAGCCCCAGCATTTT. The chain recombines TRBV2 with TRBJ1-5; no clear D gene. Per germline, CDR1 SNHLY and CDR2 FYNNEI. This CDR3 is 13 amino acids long. Trimming pared 7 bases from V and 4 bases from J, leaving 11 bases between.

This sequence joins TRBV25-1 and TRBJ1-1; D is unclear. V shed 6 bases and J shed 5 bases, with 10 bases lying between them. Germline values: CDR1 MGHDK, CDR2 SYGVNS. This CDR3 spans 12 amino acids. The DNA for the CDR3 is TGTGCCAGCAGCCCTGGGAGGACTGAAGCTTTCTTT. This sequence encodes CASSPGRTEAFF.

J is TRBJ2-7 and V is TRBV7-6; possibly TRBD1 for D (6 bases). The CDR3 contains 14 residues. The V gene lost 5 bases and the J gene lost 2 bases, with 13 bases spanning the gap. Germline CDR1 is SGHVS and CDR2 is FNYEAQ. CDR3 bases: TGTGCCAGCAGCCAGGGGATAGGAGCCTACGAGCAGTACTTC. It is translated as CASSQGIGAYEQYF.

The rearrangement joins TRBV2 to TRBJ2-4; a possible D gene is TRBD1 (6 bases). The germline V and J ends were trimmed by 9 bases and 7 bases, with 13 bases remaining between them. There are 12 residues in the CDR3. CDR1 and CDR2 (germline): SNHLY, FYNNEI. The CDR3 DNA follows: TGTGCCAGTGGTGCACAGGGCAACATTCAGTACTTC. Translating gives CASGAQGNIQYF.

This chain connects TRBV7-9 to TRBJ2-5, with D perhaps TRBD2 (6 bases). V was shortened by 8 bases and J by 4 bases, with 8 bases between the two germline ends. Germline V gene data show CDR1 as SEHNR and CDR2 as FQNEAQ (reference sequence). The CDR3 is 11 amino acids. CDR3: CASGRRETQYF. For the CDR3, the DNA is TGTGCCAGCGGGAGGAGAGAGACCCAGTACTTC.

This chain joins TRBV29-1 and TRBJ1-2; no clear D gene. The germline gives CDR1 SQVTM, CDR2 ANQGSEA. With 0 bases removed from V and 3 bases from J, the gap between germline ends came to 5 bases. There are 12 residues in the CDR3. CDR3 in amino acids: CSVEDRDYGYTF. As DNA, the CDR3 is TGCAGCGTTGAAGACCGGGACTATGGCTACACCTTC.

The V call is TRBV4-3, the J call TRBJ2-3; TRBD2 matches at 8 bases. The length of the CDR3 is 16 residues. CDR1 is LGHNA and CDR2 is YSLEER in the germline V gene. The J segment lost 4 bases and the V segment lost 4 bases, leaving 10 bases of the junction unmatched. CDR3 sequence reads: CASSLKARGEADTQYF. The CDR3, as DNA: TGCGCCAGCAGCCTTAAGGCGCGGGGGGAGGCAGATACGCAGTATTTT.

The V gene is TRBV4-3, the J gene TRBJ1-6; the D gene is possibly TRBD1 (5 bases). The germline V gene has CDR1 LGHNA and CDR2 YSLEER. The CDR3 is 15 amino acids. V dropped 7 bases and J dropped 6 bases, with 16 bases sitting between them. The CDR3 nucleotides read TGCGCCAGCAAACCCGGGGGAGGTCTTAATTCACCCCTCCACTTT. It is translated as CASKPGGGLNSPLHF.

CDR3 DNA: TGTGCCAGCAGCTGGACTAGCTATGACTACGAGCAGTACTTC. This encodes CASSWTSYDYEQYF. The gene calls are TRBV5-6 and TRBJ2-7; 8 bases fit TRBD2. Germline V lookup: CDR1 SGHDT, CDR2 YYEEEE. This CDR3 region has 14 residues. V gave up 3 bases and J gave up 3 bases; unmatched junction bases: 5.